This TCR beta chain originates from a study of a mutant IDH1 vaccine in newly diagnosed glioma. Study summary: The treated group averaged 40.4 years old and was 62.5% male, roughly 40% female.

Study outcomes and limitations: Evidence of vaccine-induced immune responses was documented in about 93% of patients.

Concerning this clone: Antigen unknown.

Germline V gene data show CDR1 as MNHEY and CDR2 as SMNVEV (reference sequence). The V gene lost 5 bases and the J gene lost 6 bases, with 14 bases spanning the gap. The CDR3 length is 14 residues. Repertoires were generated with immunoSEQ multiplex PCR, while TCRdb's copy carries only in-frame clones and drops some. The data hold about 65,000 clones, with about 88% observed a single time. The time point was: week 23, last vaccination. A 20-mer mutant IDH1 peptide at 300 ug was injected subcutaneously with topical imiquimod. The receptor was derived from a man aged 25 to 40 with glioma. The chain joins TRBV27 to TRBJ1-5; weak D call: TRBD1 (6 bases). This specimen was PBMCs, taken from a glioma patient whose treatment included an IDH1 peptide vaccine. The CDR3 spells CASSVAGVGQPQHF. CDR3 bases: TGTGCCAGCAGTGTTGCAGGGGTAGGTCAGCCCCAGCATTTT.